The entry that follows covers one TCR beta chain sequence. The data were obtained in a study of technical replicates of blood from several donors. The CDR3 is 13 amino acids. Germline assignment: CDR1 MNHNY and CDR2 SVGAGI (reference sequence). J gave up 5 bases and V 6 bases, and 5 bases lay outside the gene matches. Clones were sequenced by immunoSEQ multiplex PCR, and TCRdb holds only the in-frame ones, with some missing. Of more than 60,000 clones in the sample, roughly 94% were seen once. The specimen was T cells isolated from PBMCs. This clonotype originated in a human donor in good health. V usage is TRBV6-6 and J usage is TRBJ2-5; 8 bases match TRBD2. The CDR3: CASRAGAAETQYF. The DNA for the CDR3 is TGTGCCAGCAGAGCGGGAGCCGCCGAGACCCAGTACTTC.